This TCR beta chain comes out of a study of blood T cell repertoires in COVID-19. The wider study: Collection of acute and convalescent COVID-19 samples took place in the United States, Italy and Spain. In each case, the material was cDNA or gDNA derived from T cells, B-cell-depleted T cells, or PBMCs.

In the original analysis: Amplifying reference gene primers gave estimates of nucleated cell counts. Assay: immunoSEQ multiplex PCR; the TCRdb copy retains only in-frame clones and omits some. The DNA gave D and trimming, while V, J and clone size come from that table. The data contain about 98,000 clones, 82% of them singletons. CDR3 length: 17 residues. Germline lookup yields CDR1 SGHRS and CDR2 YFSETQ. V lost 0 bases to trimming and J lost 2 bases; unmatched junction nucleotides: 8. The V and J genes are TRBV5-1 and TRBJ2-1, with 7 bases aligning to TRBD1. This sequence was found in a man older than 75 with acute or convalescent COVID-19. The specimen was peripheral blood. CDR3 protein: CASSLGRDRNPYNEQFF. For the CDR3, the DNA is TGCGCCAGCAGCTTGGGACGGGACAGAAACCCCTACAATGAGCAGTTCTTC.